Listed here are 8 T cell receptor beta chains from one sample, sequenced in a study of T cell responses to AZD1222 COVID-19 vaccine. The assay was immunoSEQ multiplex PCR, and TCRdb's table has in-frame clones only and misses some. This table holds 150,000 to 200,000 clones, more than 75% found once. This material consisted of peripheral blood, taken on day 0 of MenACWY control vaccination. These receptors were obtained from an adult in good health.

This clone has more than one count but fewer than ten. This chain connects TRBV28 to TRBJ2-2; 16 positions agree with TRBD2. V lost 6 bases to trimming and J lost 4 bases; unmatched junction nucleotides: 14. The germline CDR1 and CDR2 sequences are MDHEN and SYDVKM. The CDR3 is 20 residues long. The CDR3: CASRRLLGGLAGGPTGELFF. CDR3 in DNA: TGTGCCAGCAGGAGGTTGTTGGGGGGACTAGCGGGAGGGCCCACCGGGGAGCTGTTTTTT.

The chain uses TRBV10-1 and TRBJ1-2, with TRBD1 as a possible D gene (6 bases). The CDR3 totals 13 residues. Trimming left V 6 bases short and J 6 bases short, with 14 bases between. CDR1 is WNHNN and CDR2 is SYGVQD in the germline V gene (reference sequence). The CDR3 protein is CASSSWGLDGYTF. The CDR3 DNA reads as TGCGCCAGCAGCTCTTGGGGGCTCGATGGCTACACCTTC.

This rearrangement joins TRBV9 to TRBJ2-1; unclear D gene. From germline, CDR1 is SGDLS and CDR2 YYNGEE. V dropped 3 bases and J dropped 6 bases, with 7 bases sitting between them. The CDR3 sequence is 12 residues long. The CDR3 sequence is CASSGLLNEQFF. CDR3 coding DNA: TGTGCCAGCAGCGGACTCCTCAATGAGCAGTTCTTC.

CDR3 DNA: TGTGCCAGCAGTGAAAACAGGGTCGGCAATCAGCCCCAGCATTTT. This codes for CASSENRVGNQPQHF. The chain combines TRBV6-1 with TRBJ1-5, with D maybe TRBD1 (6 bases). V lost 2 bases to trimming and J lost 2 bases, with 10 bases between them. CDR3 length: 15 residues. Germline lookup yields CDR1 MNHNS and CDR2 SASEGT.

This clone was seen only once. The chain combines TRBV25-1 with TRBJ2-7; D is perhaps TRBD2 (6 bases). Trimming cost V 5 bases and J 4 bases, with 18 bases left between them. The CDR3 runs 15 residues. Germline CDR1 MGHDK, CDR2 SYGVNS. This chain's CDR3 is CASSTSLAAPYEQYF. For the CDR3, the DNA is TGTGCCAGCAGTACTTCCTTAGCGGCTCCTTACGAGCAGTACTTC.

The chain employs TRBV5-6 and TRBJ1-6; D is unclear. Trimming removed 1 base from V and 3 bases from J, with 8 bases in between. The CDR3 is 15 residues long. Germline assignment: CDR1 SGHDT and CDR2 YYEEEE. Here the CDR3 reads CASSLRRLYNSPLHF. CDR3 coding DNA: TGTGCCAGCAGCTTGAGACGTCTCTATAATTCACCCCTCCACTTT. Full variable domain (remainder filled in from reference TRBV5-6 and TRBJ1-6): DAGVTQSPTHLIKTRGQQVTLRCSPKSGHDTVSWYQQALGQGPQFIFQYYEEEERQRGNFPDRFSGHQFPNYSSELNVNALLLGDSALYLCASSLRRLYNSPLHFGNGTRLTVT.

This clone has just one count. The chain uses TRBV9 and TRBJ2-3; D is unresolved. The V gene's germline CDR1 is SGDLS and CDR2 YYNGEE. The CDR3 is made up of 13 amino acids. The germline V and J ends were trimmed by 3 bases and 2 bases, with 7 bases remaining between them. CDR3 sequence (DNA): TGTGCCAGCAGCGCCGCTCCCACAGATACGCAGTATTTT. Translated, it gives CASSAAPTDTQYF.

This clone has more than one count but fewer than ten. The chain is built from TRBV3-1 (or the pseudogene TRBV3-2) and TRBJ2-1, with TRBD2 matching over 13 bases. CDR1 is LGHDT, CDR2 YNNKEL, per germline (reference sequence). V shed 2 bases and J 6 bases; nucleotides not matched to a gene: 10. There are 18 residues in the CDR3. The CDR3 here is CASSQTRTSGGGANEQFF. Written as DNA, the CDR3 is TGTGCCAGCAGCCAAACGAGGACTAGCGGGGGAGGGGCCAATGAGCAGTTCTTC.